The 16 T cell receptor beta chains presented below share a single source sample, sequenced in a study of blood T cells in healthy people across ages. Combining a sample-barcoded 5' primer with a J-beta primer mix, a second PCR ran for roughly 7 to 12 cycles. MiXCR was run by TCRdb on the 5' RACE reads, yielding one entry per CDR3 protein. The sample lists 1.8 million or so distinct CDR3 sequences; about two fifths were seen once. What was sequenced was blood. The receptors come from a human donor in good health.

The V gene is TRBV4-2, the J gene TRBJ2-3; the match to TRBD2 covers 11 bases. Germline trimming cut 2 bases from V and 2 bases from J; bases unmatched to any gene: 21. The CDR3 is 22 residues long. Germline lookup yields CDR1 LGHNA and CDR2 YNFKEQ. The CDR3 nucleotides are TGTGCCAGCAGCCAAAAGCCGGGACTAGCGGCACAAAAAAGAAAACACACAGATACGCAGTATTTT. Protein: CASSQKPGLAAQKRKHTDTQYF.

This clonotype was counted a few times. V and J are TRBV6-5 and TRBJ2-4, with 11 bases aligning to TRBD2. The closer fit of TRBJ2-5 to the DNA end suggests the J call may be wrong. This CDR3 comprises 18 residues. Germline assignment: CDR1 MNHEY and CDR2 SVGAGI. Here the CDR3 DNA reads TGTGCCAGCAGTTATCGGCTAGCGGGGGGCAACCCGGGGGAGACCCAGTACTTC. This translates into CASSYRLAGGNPGETQYF.

This clonotype was seen more than once but under ten times. This chain joins TRBV12-3 or TRBV12-4 and TRBJ2-7; a possible D gene is TRBD1 (6 bases). The CDR3 consists of 15 residues. V dropped 5 bases and J dropped 1 base, with 15 bases sitting between them. The CDR3 sequence: CASSAQKTGSYEQYF. The CDR3 region has the DNA TGTGCCAGCAGTGCCCAAAAGACAGGTTCCTACGAGCAGTACTTC.

This clonotype appeared a few times. The chain recombines TRBV27 with TRBJ1-6; D might be TRBD1 (5 bases). This CDR3 has 15 residues. Germline loops: CDR1 MNHEY, CDR2 SMNVEV (reference sequence). Between the trimmed V and J ends, which lost 5 bases and 11 bases, there was a span of 19 bases. CDR3 nucleotides: TGTGCCAGCAGTGATCTACCCCCAGGGAGGGCACCCCTCCACTTT. Its translation is CASSDLPPGRAPLHF.

In this sample, this clonotype turned up a few times. The chain carries TRBV7-9 and TRBJ1-2; possibly TRBD1 for D (5 bases). V was trimmed by 5 bases and J by 6 bases, leaving 16 bases between them. Germline CDR1 is SEHNR and CDR2 is FQNEAQ (reference sequence). This CDR3 is 14 amino acids long. The CDR3 loop is CASSMSTAPNGYTF. As DNA, the CDR3 is TGTGCCAGCAGCATGTCGACAGCACCCAATGGCTACACCTTC.

The chain recombines TRBV28 with TRBJ2-7; D not resolved. Deletions cut 2 bases from V and 1 base from J, with 18 bases between. CDR3 length: 17 amino acids. CDR1 MDHEN and CDR2 SYDVKM come from the germline V gene. This CDR3 is CASSLASALRSSYEQYF. In DNA, the CDR3 is TGTGCCAGCAGTTTAGCGTCGGCCTTAAGATCATCCTACGAGCAGTACTTC.

The CDR3 DNA reads TGTGCCAGCAGCTTAGTGGGCCTTGGAGGCTCCTACGAGCAGTACTTC. Its translation: CASSLVGLGGSYEQYF. The chain uses TRBV13 and TRBJ2-7, with D maybe TRBD2 (5 bases). V was shortened by 1 base and J by 0 bases, with 13 bases between the two germline ends. Germline V gene data show CDR1 as PRHDT and CDR2 as FYEKMQ (reference sequence). The length of the CDR3 is 16 residues.

Comments on this clonotype: This likely comes from a read error, as the CDR3 has no conserved phenylalanine or tryptophan at its end. V gene TRBV5-1 combines with J gene TRBJ1-1; D unclear. Germline V gives CDR1 SGHRS, CDR2 YFSETQ. CDR3 length: 13 residues. V was clipped by 0 bases and J by 3 bases, with 6 bases between them. The CDR3 nucleotides read TGCGCCAGCAGCTTGGGGTGGGACACTGAAGCTTTCTTG. The encoded protein is CASSLGWDTEAFL.

The V and J genes are TRBV7-2 and TRBJ2-4; 12 positions match TRBD2. The V and J ends lost 4 bases and 2 bases, in that order; junction bases with no gene match: 3. CDR1 is SGHTA, CDR2 FQGNSA, per germline. CDR3 length: 16 amino acids. The CDR3, as DNA: TGTGCCAGCAGCTCCACTAGCGGGGGGTCCAAAAACATTCAGTACTTC. This translates into CASSSTSGGSKNIQYF. The full variable domain, in which reference TRBV7-2 and TRBJ2-4 provide the parts outside the CDR3, is GAGVSQSPSNKVTEKGKDVELRCDPISGHTALYWYRQSLGQGLEFLIYFQGNSAPDKSGLPSDRFSAERTGGSVSTLTIQRTQQEDSAVYLCASSSTSGGSKNIQYFGAGTRLSVL.

The CDR3 protein is CASSLGPLRGGSNQPQHF. The CDR3, as DNA: TGCGCCAGCAGCTTGGGGCCCCTTCGCGGAGGGTCTAATCAGCCCCAGCATTTT. This chain connects TRBV5-1 to TRBJ1-5, with D hard to call. This CDR3 has 18 amino acids. The ends were cut back, 0 bases at V and 4 bases at J, with 20 bases in the middle. Germline loops: CDR1 SGHRS, CDR2 YFSETQ. The full variable domain, with the rest looked up from reference TRBV5-1 and TRBJ1-5, is KAGVTQTPRYLIKTRGQQVTLSCSPISGHRSVSWYQQTPGQGLQFLFEYFSETQRNKGNFPGRFSGRQFSNSRSEMNVSTLELGDSALYLCASSLGPLRGGSNQPQHFGDGTRLSIL.

This clonotype was detected a few times. The chain links TRBV25-1 to TRBJ2-3; D might be TRBD1 or TRBD2, each matching 5 bases. The V gene's germline CDR1 is MGHDK and CDR2 SYGVNS. The germline V and J ends were trimmed by 2 bases and 2 bases, with 14 bases remaining between them. The CDR3 extends over 16 amino acids. CDR3 DNA: TGTGCCAGCAGTGAACTCGAACAGGAGGACACAGATACGCAGTATTTT. Amino acids: CASSELEQEDTDTQYF.

This chain joins TRBV6-2 or TRBV6-3 and TRBJ1-1, with D possibly being TRBD1 (5 bases). Trimming stripped 2 bases from V and 2 bases from J, with 15 bases between. Germline loops: CDR1 MNHEY, CDR2 SVGEGT. This CDR3 region has 16 residues. The CDR3 sequence: CASSYPTVGHNTEAFF. The CDR3 nucleotides read TGTGCCAGCAGTTACCCAACCGTCGGACACAACACTGAAGCTTTCTTT.

The chain employs TRBV12-3 or TRBV12-4 and TRBJ1-2, with D tentatively TRBD1 (6 bases). Trimming took off 5 bases at V and 3 bases at J, with 13 bases between the two ends. The CDR3 is 14 amino acids. CDR3 loop: CASSPSTGHYGYTF. CDR3 in DNA: TGTGCCAGCAGTCCCTCTACAGGGCACTATGGCTACACCTTC.

CDR3 amino acids: CASSHGHNKNIQYF. CDR3 bases: TGTGCCAGCAGCCATGGACACAACAAAAACATTCAGTACTTC. The chain recombines TRBV5-6 with TRBJ2-4; D might be TRBD1 (5 bases). The CDR3 is 14 amino acids. The germline CDR1 and CDR2 sequences are SGHDT and YYEEEE. V gave up 4 bases and J gave up 3 bases, with 11 bases separating them.

The gene calls are TRBV5-1 and TRBJ2-1; D possibly corresponds to TRBD1 (5 bases). The CDR3 extends over 14 amino acids. Germline V gives CDR1 SGHRS, CDR2 YFSETQ. V lost 1 base to trimming and J lost 6 bases, with 11 bases between them. CDR3 nucleotides: TGCGCCAGCAGCTTGCGGGCCAGGGTCAATGAGCAGTTCTTC. Protein: CASSLRARVNEQFF.

Of note for this clonotype: Without the conserved terminal phenylalanine or tryptophan, this CDR3 likely stems from a read error. The V and J genes are TRBV5-6 and TRBJ2-3; D remains unclear. The CDR3 has 13 residues. V lost 2 bases and J 2 bases, leaving 6 bases between the germline ends. From germline, CDR1 is SGHDT and CDR2 YYEEEE. The CDR3 protein is CASSLVDTDTQYV. As DNA, the CDR3 is TGTGCCAGCAGCTTAGTGGACACAGATACGCAGTATGTT.